These 26 T cell receptor beta chains were all obtained from the same sample, sequenced in a study of control samples from healthy donors and cancer patients. Sequencing used immunoSEQ multiplex PCR; TCRdb keeps in-frame clones, though not all of them. The table shows some 100,000 clones, with about 80% occurring only once. The specimen sequenced was blood. These receptors were obtained from a woman aged 25-40 years in good health.

This chain links TRBV4-3 with TRBJ2-3, with 9 nucleotides matching TRBD2. CDR1 is LGHNA, CDR2 YSLEER, per germline. With V trimmed by 0 bases and J by 1 base, 5 bases remained unmatched. CDR3 length: 17 residues. The CDR3 nucleotides are TGCGCCAGCAGCCAAGAAGTGTCTAGCGGGGGCACAGATACGCAGTATTTT. Its translation: CASSQEVSSGGTDTQYF.

A few counts support this clone. The rearrangement joins TRBV18 to TRBJ1-1, with D perhaps matching TRBD1 (6 bases). There are 15 residues in the CDR3. The V gene lost 5 bases and the J gene lost 4 bases, with 17 bases spanning the gap. From germline, CDR1 is KGHSH and CDR2 LQKENI. CDR3 sequence (DNA): TGTGCCAGCTCAGAGGGGCCGGGACACTTCACTGAAGCTTTCTTT. Translated: CASSEGPGHFTEAFF. Complete variable domain (other parts from reference TRBV18 and TRBJ1-1): NAGVMQNPRHLVRRRGQEARLRCSPMKGHSHVYWYRQLPEEGLKFMVYLQKENIIDESGMPKERFSAEFPKEGPSILRIQQVVRGDSAAYFCASSEGPGHFTEAFFGQGTRLTVV.

The V gene is TRBV29-1, the J gene TRBJ1-1; possible D gene TRBD1, 6 bases. The CDR3 runs 15 residues. Trimming stripped 3 bases from V and 3 bases from J, with 17 bases between. Germline loops: CDR1 SQVTM, CDR2 ANQGSEA. CDR3 loop: CSVEVRGRGYTEAFF. The CDR3 nucleotides are TGCAGCGTTGAGGTACGTGGCAGGGGCTACACTGAAGCTTTCTTT.

The chain couples TRBV29-1 to TRBJ1-2; D call uncertain. The germline V and J ends were trimmed by 6 bases and 4 bases, with 24 bases remaining between them. CDR1 and CDR2 from the germline V gene are SQVTM and ANQGSEA. This CDR3 has 16 residues. The CDR3 loop reads CSVRIGISLGPYGYTF. The CDR3 coding sequence is TGCAGCGTCCGAATCGGGATTTCTCTAGGCCCCTATGGCTACACCTTC.

The chain joins TRBV7-6 to TRBJ1-6; 9 bases fit TRBD1. The CDR3 covers 16 residues. The J segment lost 5 bases and the V segment lost 4 bases, leaving 6 bases of the junction unmatched. Germline V gives CDR1 SGHVS, CDR2 FNYEAQ. The CDR3 coding sequence is TGTGCCAGCAGCTCGACAGGGGGTAGGAATAATTCACCCCTCCACTTT. Translated, it gives CASSSTGGRNNSPLHF.

This clone is a singleton in its sample. This chain joins TRBV2 and TRBJ2-3; 12 nucleotides line up with TRBD2. Per the germline V gene, CDR1 is SNHLY and CDR2 is FYNNEI. The CDR3 is 16 amino acids. With V trimmed by 8 bases and J by 4 bases, 10 bases remained unmatched. CDR3 amino acids: CASRIGLAGFADTQYF. DNA of the CDR3: TGTGCCAGCCGTATAGGACTAGCGGGGTTCGCAGATACGCAGTATTTT.

The chain joins TRBV19 to TRBJ1-2; D unresolved. The CDR3 runs 11 residues. V lost 5 bases and J lost 8, with 9 bases in between. Germline V gives CDR1 LNHDA, CDR2 SQIVND (reference sequence). In DNA, the CDR3 is TGTGCCAGTAGTCCAGGTGGAGGCTACACCTTC. It specifies CASSPGGGYTF.

This clone has more than one count but fewer than ten. V usage is TRBV6-4 and J usage is TRBJ2-2; the D is unclear. Between the trimmed V and J ends, which lost 2 bases and 4 bases, there was a span of 5 bases. Germline V gene lookup returns CDR1 MRHNA and CDR2 SNTAGT. CDR3 length equals 13 residues. This CDR3 is CASSDEATGELFF. In nucleotides, the CDR3 is TGTGCCAGCAGTGACGAGGCCACCGGGGAGCTGTTTTTT.

This chain uses TRBV18 with TRBJ2-7; perhaps TRBD1 as D (9 bases). The germline gives CDR1 KGHSH, CDR2 LQKENI. This CDR3 has 14 amino acids. V dropped 3 bases and J dropped 6 bases, with 15 bases sitting between them. The CDR3 loop is CASSPGTGTSEQYF. In DNA form, the CDR3 reads TGTGCCAGCTCACCCGGGACAGGGACTAGCGAGCAGTACTTC.

This clone occurred once. This CDR3 is CASSPGQGGSEQYF. The CDR3 DNA reads as TGTGCCAGTAGTCCTGGACAGGGGGGTTCCGAGCAGTACTTC. The chain combines TRBV19 with TRBJ2-7; 10 positions agree with TRBD1. The germline V gene has CDR1 LNHDA and CDR2 SQIVND (reference sequence). Germline trimming cut 5 bases from V and 6 bases from J; bases unmatched to any gene: 7. This CDR3 has 14 amino acids.

This clone has only a few counts. The rearrangement links TRBV4-1 to TRBJ2-1; tentative D call: TRBD1 (6 bases). This CDR3 is built from 14 residues. V was pared by 7 bases and J by 10 bases, with 20 bases between. Germline lookup yields CDR1 MGHRA and CDR2 YSYEKL. This CDR3 reads CASTGQSWPVEQFF. The CDR3 nucleotides read TGCGCCAGCACCGGACAGTCATGGCCCGTCGAGCAGTTCTTC.

CDR3 in amino acids: CASSPDSFTEAFF. As DNA, the CDR3 is TGCGCCAGCAGCCCAGACAGCTTCACTGAAGCTTTCTTT. The chain couples TRBV4-3 to TRBJ1-1, with D tentatively TRBD1 (5 bases). This CDR3 contains 13 residues. V was shortened by 4 bases and J by 4 bases, with 10 bases between the two germline ends. Germline CDR1 LGHNA, CDR2 YSLEER.

About this clone: The junction shows a germline mismatch at one end, possibly a read error. The CDR3 region is CASSPIAGGPNEQFF. CDR3 bases: TGTGCTAGCAGCCCCATAGCGGGGGGGCCGAATGAGCAGTTCTTC. The gene calls are TRBV7-7 and TRBJ2-1; 11 bases line up with TRBD2. Germline assignment: CDR1 SSHAT and CDR2 FNYEAQ (reference sequence). The CDR3 extends over 15 amino acids.

V and J are TRBV5-1 and TRBJ2-3; perhaps TRBD2 as D (6 bases). Germline assignment: CDR1 SGHRS and CDR2 YFSETQ. The CDR3 extends over 15 amino acids. V gave up 4 bases and J gave up 4 bases, with 16 bases separating them. The CDR3 spells CASSPEGVGADTQYF. For the CDR3, the DNA is TGCGCCAGCAGCCCGGAGGGAGTAGGGGCAGATACGCAGTATTTT.

This chain connects TRBV5-1 to TRBJ1-6; 7 bases are a match to TRBD1. The CDR3 runs 16 residues. CDR1 SGHRS and CDR2 YFSETQ come from the germline V gene. J gave up 3 bases and V 9 bases, and 12 bases lay outside the gene matches. The CDR3 spells CATSPGQAGYNSPLHF. CDR3 nucleotide sequence: TGCGCCACCTCACCTGGACAGGCGGGCTATAATTCACCCCTCCACTTT.

The chain uses TRBV3-1 (or the pseudogene TRBV3-2) and TRBJ2-7; 7 nucleotides line up with TRBD2. The CDR3 is 18 residues long. Germline trimming cut 3 bases from V and 2 bases from J; bases unmatched to any gene: 16. Germline lookup yields CDR1 LGHDT and CDR2 YNNKEL (reference sequence). In nucleotides, the CDR3 is TGTGCCAGCAGCCATGTACGAGAGCGCGGGGGTCGAACCTACGAGCAGTACTTC. Translated, it gives CASSHVRERGGRTYEQYF.

This chain connects TRBV20-1 to TRBJ2-5; D is unclear. With 3 bases removed from V and 5 bases from J, the gap between germline ends came to 16 bases. In germline, CDR1 is DFQATT, CDR2 SNEGSKA (reference sequence). CDR3 size: 14 residues. CDR3 nucleotide sequence: TGCAGTGCTAGTCTGGGCCAAATGGAGGAGACCCAGTACTTC. Protein product: CSASLGQMEETQYF.

V is TRBV18 and J is TRBJ2-1; 9 nucleotides agree with TRBD1. This CDR3 spans 16 amino acids. V lost 3 bases to trimming and J lost 2 bases; unmatched junction nucleotides: 5. Per germline, CDR1 KGHSH and CDR2 LQKENI. The CDR3 sequence: CASSPPRDRAYNEQFF. In DNA form, the CDR3 reads TGTGCCAGCTCACCGCCCCGGGACAGGGCCTACAATGAGCAGTTCTTC.

The chain has TRBV6-5 and TRBJ1-2, with a possible D match to TRBD1 (6 bases). V was clipped by 6 bases and J by 0 bases, with 11 bases between them. Germline assignment: CDR1 MNHEY and CDR2 SVGAGI. CDR3 length: 14 residues. The CDR3 loop is CASSRTATNYGYTF. Written as DNA, the CDR3 is TGTGCCAGCAGCCGGACAGCAACTAACTATGGCTACACCTTC.

This clone was picked up a small number of times. J is TRBJ2-1 and V is TRBV6-4, with TRBD2 matching 10 bases. With V trimmed by 0 bases and J by 4 bases, 0 bases remained unmatched. The CDR3 is 15 amino acids. Looked up from germline, CDR1 is MRHNA and CDR2 is SNTAGT. CDR3 sequence (DNA): TGTGCCAGCAGTGACTCACTAGCGGGGTACAATGAGCAGTTCTTC. Translating gives CASSDSLAGYNEQFF.

V and J are TRBV5-6 and TRBJ2-7; 8 bases map to TRBD1. The CDR3 spans 14 residues. With V trimmed by 4 bases and J by 4 bases, 7 bases remained unmatched. Germline CDR1 and CDR2: SGHDT and YYEEEE. The CDR3 is CASSLGTGGYEQYF. CDR3 DNA: TGTGCCAGCAGCCTAGGGACAGGAGGTTACGAGCAGTACTTC.

This sequence joins TRBV12-3 or TRBV12-4 and TRBJ1-2; 9 bases are shared with TRBD1. With V trimmed by 4 bases and J by 8 bases, 5 bases remained unmatched. This CDR3 is 13 amino acids long. The CDR3 reads CASSYTGGYGYTF. The CDR3 coding sequence is TGTGCCAGCAGTTACACAGGGGGCTACGGCTACACCTTC.

The CDR3 sequence is CASSPPRTSNYGYTF. The CDR3 coding sequence is TGTGCCAGCTCACCACCCAGGACCTCTAACTATGGCTACACCTTC. The J gene is TRBJ1-2, the V gene TRBV18; D is unclear. Germline V CDR1 and CDR2: KGHSH, LQKENI. The CDR3 loop spans 15 amino acids. The V end was cut by 0 bases, the J end by 0 bases, with 8 bases between.

V gene TRBV18 combines with J gene TRBJ2-2; no definite D call. The V gene lost 1 base and the J gene lost 1 base, with 4 bases spanning the gap. The CDR3 consists of 14 residues. Germline V gives CDR1 KGHSH, CDR2 LQKENI. In nucleotides, the CDR3 is TGTGCCAGCTCACCACGGCAGAACACCGGGGAGCTGTTTTTT. The encoded protein is CASSPRQNTGELFF. The full variable domain, its missing parts supplied by reference TRBV18 and TRBJ2-2, is NAGVMQNPRHLVRRRGQEARLRCSPMKGHSHVYWYRQLPEEGLKFMVYLQKENIIDESGMPKERFSAEFPKEGPSILRIQQVVRGDSAAYFCASSPRQNTGELFFGEGSRLTVL.

V is TRBV7-9 and J is TRBJ2-3, with 8 bases that match TRBD2. The CDR3 is made up of 14 amino acids. Germline V lookup: CDR1 SEHNR, CDR2 FQNEAQ (reference sequence). V shed 7 bases, J shed 4 bases, and the junction held 7 bases outside the gene matches. The CDR3, as DNA: TGTGCCAGCACCCCGCCGGGGGGGGCAGATACGCAGTATTTT. It encodes CASTPPGGADTQYF.

The chain employs TRBV1 and TRBJ1-5; the table's TRBD1 call for D was not verified on the DNA. TRBV1 corresponds to a pseudogene. This CDR3 spans 10 amino acids. CDR3 in DNA: TGCACCAGCAGCTCACAGCCCCAGCATTTT. It translates to CTSSSQPQHF.